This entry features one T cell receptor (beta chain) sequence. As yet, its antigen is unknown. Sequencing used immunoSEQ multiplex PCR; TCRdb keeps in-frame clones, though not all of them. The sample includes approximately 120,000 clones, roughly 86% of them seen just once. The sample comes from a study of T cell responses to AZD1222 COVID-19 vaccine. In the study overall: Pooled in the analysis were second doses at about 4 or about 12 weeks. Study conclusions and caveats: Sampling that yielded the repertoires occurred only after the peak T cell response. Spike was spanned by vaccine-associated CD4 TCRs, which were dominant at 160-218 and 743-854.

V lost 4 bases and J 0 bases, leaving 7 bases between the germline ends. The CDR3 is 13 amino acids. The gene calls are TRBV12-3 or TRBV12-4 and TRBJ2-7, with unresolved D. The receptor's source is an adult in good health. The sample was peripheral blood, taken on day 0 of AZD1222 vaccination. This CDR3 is CASSYASSYEQYF. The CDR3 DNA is TGTGCCAGCAGTTACGCAAGCTCCTACGAGCAGTACTTC.